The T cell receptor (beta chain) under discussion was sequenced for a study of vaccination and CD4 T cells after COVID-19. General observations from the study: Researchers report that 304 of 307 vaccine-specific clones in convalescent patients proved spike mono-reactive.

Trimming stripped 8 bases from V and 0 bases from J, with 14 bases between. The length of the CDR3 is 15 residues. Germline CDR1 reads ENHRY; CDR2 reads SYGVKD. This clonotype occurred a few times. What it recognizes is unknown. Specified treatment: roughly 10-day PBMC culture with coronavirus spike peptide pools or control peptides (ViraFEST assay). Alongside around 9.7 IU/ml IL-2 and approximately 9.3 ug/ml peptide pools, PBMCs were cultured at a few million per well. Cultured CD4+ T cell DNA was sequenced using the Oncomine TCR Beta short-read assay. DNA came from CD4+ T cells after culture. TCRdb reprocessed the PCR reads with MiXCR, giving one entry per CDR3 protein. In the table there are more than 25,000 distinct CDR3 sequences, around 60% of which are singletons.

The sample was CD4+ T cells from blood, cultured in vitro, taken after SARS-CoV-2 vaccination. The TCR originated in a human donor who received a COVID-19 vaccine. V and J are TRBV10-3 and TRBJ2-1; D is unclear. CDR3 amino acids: CAIGPEPPSYNEQFF. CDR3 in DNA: TGTGCCATCGGGCCGGAACCGCCCTCCTACAATGAGCAGTTCTTC.